A single TCR beta chain is shown here with its context. PCR used 60 Vbeta primers and 13 Jbeta primers. Only in-frame clones appear in the TCRdb table, and some are missing; sequencing was by immunoSEQ multiplex PCR. In the table there are about 150,000 clones, approximately 81% of which are singletons. This sample is part of a study of cytomegalovirus exposure and HLA in healthy donors. V was clipped by 3 bases and J by 2 bases, with 9 bases between them. CDR3 length: 14 residues. The V gene's germline CDR1 is LNHNV and CDR2 YYDKDF (reference sequence). The rearrangement links TRBV15 to TRBJ2-3; possible D gene TRBD1, 5 bases. The source of this sequence is a woman between 35 and 50 years old in good health and CMV-seropositive. What was sequenced was PBMCs. CDR3 protein: CATSRGQHTDTQYF. DNA for the CDR3: TGTGCCACCAGCAGGGGGCAGCACACAGATACGCAGTATTTT.